One sample yielded the 26 T cell receptor beta chains listed below, sequenced in a study of vaccination and CD4 T cells after COVID-19. Cultured CD4+ T cell DNA underwent sequencing with the Oncomine TCR Beta short-read assay. One entry per CDR3 protein results from TCRdb running MiXCR on the PCR reads. The repertoire includes roughly 8,200 distinct CDR3 sequences, about 23% of them detected once, and about a fifth sits in the top ten. Treatment here: roughly 11-day PBMC culture with coronavirus spike peptide pools or control peptides (ViraFEST assay). These receptors are not linked to any known antigen. The sample comprised cultured CD4+ T cells from blood. These receptors were obtained from a human donor with COVID-19.

Only a few counts were recorded for this clonotype. This sequence joins TRBV19 and TRBJ1-1; D uncertain. V dropped 3 bases and J dropped 2 bases, with 7 bases sitting between them. The CDR3 totals 13 residues. Looked up from germline, CDR1 is LNHDA and CDR2 is SQIVND (reference sequence). The DNA of the CDR3 is TGTGCCAGTAGTATGAAGGGAAACACTGAAGCTTTCTTT. This encodes CASSMKGNTEAFF. The complete variable domain, with remaining parts taken from reference TRBV19 and TRBJ1-1, reads DGGITQSPKYLFRKEGQNVTLSCEQNLNHDAMYWYRQDPGQGLRLIYYSQIVNDFQKGDIAEGYSVSREKKESFPLTVTSAQKNPTAFYLCASSMKGNTEAFFGQGTRLTVV.

This clonotype was seen more than once but under ten times. This chain links TRBV7-9 with TRBJ1-4; the D is unclear. CDR3 size: 14 residues. The ends were cut back, 7 bases at V and 8 bases at J, with 17 bases in the middle. The germline gives CDR1 SEHNR, CDR2 FQNEAQ (reference sequence). CDR3 amino acids: CASTPGGPGEKLFF. The CDR3, as DNA: TGTGCCAGCACCCCGGGCGGCCCTGGGGAAAAACTGTTTTTT.

J is TRBJ2-7 and V is TRBV7-2, with TRBD1 matching over 12 bases. Looked up from germline, CDR1 is SGHTA and CDR2 is FQGNSA. V shed 4 bases, J shed 3 bases, and the junction held 7 bases outside the gene matches. This CDR3 spans 16 amino acids. The CDR3 protein is CASSYKGTGGGYEQYF. The CDR3 nucleotides read TGTGCCAGCAGCTACAAAGGGACAGGGGGCGGCTACGAGCAGTACTTC.

The V and J genes are TRBV14 and TRBJ2-3, with D perhaps TRBD1 (6 bases). Germline-derived CDR1 and CDR2 are SGHDN and FVKESK. Trimming stripped 0 bases from V and 0 bases from J, with 16 bases between. There are 18 residues in the CDR3. The CDR3 loop reads CASSQDQGGWGSTDTQYF. Written as DNA, the CDR3 is TGTGCCAGCAGCCAAGATCAAGGGGGTTGGGGAAGCACAGATACGCAGTATTTT.

The J gene is TRBJ2-1, the V gene TRBV2; D possibly uses TRBD1 or TRBD2 (5 bases each). Germline V gene data show CDR1 as SNHLY and CDR2 as FYNNEI. V was trimmed by 4 bases and J by 10 bases, leaving 11 bases between them. This CDR3 has 12 residues. CDR3 sequence (DNA): TGTGCCAGCAGTGGCACTAGGGGAGAGCAGTTCTTC. This codes for CASSGTRGEQFF. Full variable domain (rest looked up from reference TRBV2 and TRBJ2-1): EPEVTQTPSHQVTQMGQEVILRCVPISNHLYFYWYRQILGQKVEFLVSFYNNEISEKSEIFDDQFSVERPDGSNFTLKIRSTKLEDSAMYFCASSGTRGEQFFGPGTRLTVL.

This chain links TRBV5-4 with TRBJ2-3; TRBD2 aligns across 7 bases. J lost 1 base, V lost 0 bases, and 2 bases had no gene match. The germline V gene has CDR1 SGHNT and CDR2 YYREEE (reference sequence). CDR3 size: 15 residues. CDR3 DNA: TGTGCCAGCAGCTTGGGGGGGGGAGGCACAGATACGCAGTATTTT. It yields the protein CASSLGGGGTDTQYF.

The gene calls are TRBV7-2 and TRBJ1-6; possibly TRBD1 for D (6 bases). Trimming left V 2 bases short and J 5 bases short, with 19 bases between. CDR1 and CDR2 from the germline V gene are SGHTA and FQGNSA. CDR3 size: 18 residues. The CDR3 protein is CASSLRTASIINNSPLHF. The DNA for the CDR3 is TGTGCCAGCAGCTTACGGACAGCTTCAATCATTAATAATTCACCCCTCCACTTT.

The gene calls are TRBV5-1 and TRBJ2-3; 7 bases align to TRBD1. Trimming removed 5 bases from V and 3 bases from J; junction bases left unmatched: 9. The CDR3 has 15 residues. Germline loops: CDR1 SGHRS, CDR2 YFSETQ. The CDR3 protein is CASRPTGVITDTQYF. The DNA of the CDR3 is TGCGCCAGCAGACCCACAGGGGTGATTACAGATACGCAGTATTTT.

In its sample, this clonotype ranks as large. The V gene is TRBV25-1, the J gene TRBJ2-3; D unclear. CDR1 MGHDK and CDR2 SYGVNS come from the germline V gene. CDR3 size: 14 residues. The germline V and J ends were trimmed by 0 bases and 1 base, with 5 bases remaining between them. The CDR3, as DNA: TGTGCCAGCAGTGAATACAAGGGCACAGATACGCAGTATTTT. Amino acid sequence: CASSEYKGTDTQYF.

This chain uses TRBV7-2 with TRBJ2-1, with 11 bases matching TRBD1. V was pared by 0 bases and J by 4 bases, with 2 bases of the junction left unmatched. This CDR3 is built from 16 residues. Germline V lookup: CDR1 SGHTA, CDR2 FQGNSA. The CDR3 nucleotides are TGTGCCAGCAGCTTAGCGGGGACAGGGGGTTACAATGAGCAGTTCTTC. Encoded protein: CASSLAGTGGYNEQFF. Looking up the rest from reference TRBV7-2 and TRBJ2-1 gives the full variable domain: GAGVSQSPSNKVTEKGKDVELRCDPISGHTALYWYRQSLGQGLEFLIYFQGNSAPDKSGLPSDRFSAERTGGSVSTLTIQRTQQEDSAVYLCASSLAGTGGYNEQFFGPGTRLTVL.

The chain recombines TRBV28 with TRBJ2-7; perhaps D is TRBD1 or TRBD2 (6 bases each). The germline CDR1 and CDR2 sequences are MDHEN and SYDVKM. CDR3 size: 14 residues. V was clipped by 1 base and J by 3 bases, with 10 bases between them. The CDR3 spells CASSLYREVYEQYF. CDR3 nucleotide sequence: TGTGCCAGCAGTTTATACAGGGAGGTCTACGAGCAGTACTTC.

This clonotype has only a few counts. This chain links TRBV6-2 or TRBV6-3 with TRBJ1-1; 7 positions match TRBD1. The length of the CDR3 is 15 residues. Per germline, CDR1 MNHEY and CDR2 SVGEGT. V shed 5 bases, J shed 1 base, and the junction held 7 bases outside the gene matches. CDR3 DNA: TGTGCCAGCAGTGACCCGACAGGGAGGAACACTGAAGCTTTCTTT. Amino acids: CASSDPTGRNTEAFF.

The chain carries TRBV6-1 and TRBJ2-6; TRBD1 agrees at 11 bases. The CDR3 contains 18 residues. V lost 2 bases to trimming and J lost 2 bases; unmatched junction nucleotides: 5. In germline, CDR1 is MNHNS, CDR2 SASEGT. The CDR3 sequence is CASSESRTGGAGANVLTF. For the CDR3, the DNA is TGTGCCAGCAGTGAATCGAGGACAGGGGGCGCTGGGGCCAACGTCCTGACTTTC.

This chain connects TRBV24-1 to TRBJ2-2, with a tentative D call TRBD1 (5 bases). CDR3 length: 15 amino acids. Germline V gene lookup returns CDR1 KGHDR and CDR2 SFDVKD. The V end was cut by 5 bases, the J end by 1 base, with 10 bases between. CDR3 bases: TGTGCCACCAGTGGCCCCACAGGGAACACCGGGGAGCTGTTTTTT. As protein: CATSGPTGNTGELFF.

J is TRBJ1-5 and V is TRBV2; the D is unclear. Germline V gene sequence: CDR1 SNHLY, CDR2 FYNNEI. Deletions cut 4 bases from V and 5 bases from J, with 15 bases between. The CDR3 is 15 residues long. CDR3 nucleotides: TGTGCCAGCAGTGTTACCTCGACTTTGGATCAGCCCCAGCATTTT. Encoded protein: CASSVTSTLDQPQHF.

V and J are TRBV2 and TRBJ1-5, with D possibly TRBD1 on 5 matching bases. CDR3 length: 16 residues. V lost 2 bases to trimming and J lost 2 bases, with 13 bases between them. The V gene's germline CDR1 is SNHLY and CDR2 FYNNEI. In nucleotides, the CDR3 is TGTGCCAGCAGTGAAAATGTGGGGGGAGGCAATCAGCCCCAGCATTTT. Its protein product is CASSENVGGGNQPQHF.

The gene calls are TRBV12-3 or TRBV12-4 and TRBJ2-7; perhaps TRBD2 as D (5 bases). Trimming cost V 6 bases and J 7 bases, with 16 bases left between them. The CDR3 totals 13 residues. The CDR3: CASSLEVGKEQYF. DNA for the CDR3: TGTGCCAGCAGCCTGGAGGTGGGAAAGGAGCAGTACTTC.

The V call is TRBV6-2 or TRBV6-3, the J call TRBJ2-7, with D unclear. From germline, CDR1 is MNHEY and CDR2 SVGEGT. Trimming removed 0 bases at V and 4 bases at J, with 4 bases between. This CDR3 is built from 12 residues. The CDR3 loop reads CASSYSVYEQYF. The CDR3 DNA sequence: TGTGCCAGCAGTTACTCGGTTTACGAGCAGTACTTC.

CDR3 amino acids: CASSKGRDSTEAFF. Here the CDR3 DNA reads TGTGCCAGCAGTAAGGGACGGGACAGCACTGAAGCTTTCTTT. This chain uses TRBV6-4 with TRBJ1-1, with TRBD1 identical over 7 bases. The germline gives CDR1 MRHNA, CDR2 SNTAGT. The CDR3 has 14 amino acids. V dropped 5 bases and J dropped 4; count of bases not matched to a gene: 7.

The chain joins TRBV6-1 to TRBJ1-2, with 7 bases lining up with TRBD1. This CDR3 has 16 residues. Germline V lookup: CDR1 MNHNS, CDR2 SASEGT. V trimming: 5 bases; J trimming: 0 bases; junction bases outside the gene matches: 9. The CDR3 coding sequence is TGTGCCAGCAGTACACCCCGGGGGACAGCTAACTATGGCTACACCTTC. Translating it yields CASSTPRGTANYGYTF.

The chain uses TRBV10-3 and TRBJ1-4; the D is unclear. Germline loops: CDR1 ENHRY, CDR2 SYGVKD. Trimming pared 4 bases from V and 8 bases from J, leaving 11 bases between. CDR3 length equals 13 residues. The CDR3 loop reads CAISGAVNEKLFF. In DNA form, the CDR3 reads TGTGCCATCAGTGGGGCAGTAAACGAAAAACTGTTTTTT.

This clonotype was detected a few times. The V gene is TRBV6-5, the J gene TRBJ2-3; 9 bases line up with TRBD2. V gave up 4 bases and J gave up 0 bases; unmatched junction bases: 5. CDR1 and CDR2 from the germline V gene are MNHEY and SVGAGI. This CDR3 spans 16 amino acids. DNA for the CDR3: TGTGCCAGCAGTTCCCTAGCGGGGACTAGCACAGATACGCAGTATTTT. It specifies CASSSLAGTSTDTQYF.

V is TRBV7-2 and J is TRBJ1-5, with TRBD1 identical over 7 bases. J gave up 1 base and V 4 bases, and 4 bases lay outside the gene matches. This CDR3 is built from 15 residues. Germline CDR1 and CDR2: SGHTA and FQGNSA. The CDR3 loop is CASSYTGQSNQPQHF. Written as DNA, the CDR3 is TGTGCCAGCAGCTATACGGGACAGAGCAATCAGCCCCAGCATTTT.

This clonotype is judged medium-sized. The CDR3 is CASSADPFPHRRYGYTF. Written as DNA, the CDR3 is TGTGCCAGCAGTGCCGATCCGTTCCCCCACCGGCGTTATGGCTACACCTTC. This chain links TRBV6-4 with TRBJ1-2; D is unresolved. V shed 4 bases and J shed 5 bases, with 23 bases lying between them. The germline V gene has CDR1 MRHNA and CDR2 SNTAGT. The CDR3 spans 17 residues.

This chain connects TRBV12-3 or TRBV12-4 to TRBJ2-7, with D unresolved. V lost 5 bases, J lost 6 bases, and 8 bases lay in between. The CDR3 length is 11 residues. CDR3: CASSNVGEQYF. The DNA for the CDR3 is TGTGCCAGCAGTAACGTCGGCGAGCAGTACTTC.

This clonotype was detected only a few times. The rearrangement uses TRBV20-1 and TRBJ1-4; 10 nucleotides agree with TRBD1. This CDR3 comprises 16 residues. With 6 bases clipped from V and 0 bases from J, the junction kept 7 bases outside the gene matches. Germline loops: CDR1 DFQATT, CDR2 SNEGSKA (reference sequence). The DNA of the CDR3 is TGCAGTGCCCCGGACAGGGGGAGATCAACTAATGAAAAACTGTTTTTT. It codes for CSAPDRGRSTNEKLFF.